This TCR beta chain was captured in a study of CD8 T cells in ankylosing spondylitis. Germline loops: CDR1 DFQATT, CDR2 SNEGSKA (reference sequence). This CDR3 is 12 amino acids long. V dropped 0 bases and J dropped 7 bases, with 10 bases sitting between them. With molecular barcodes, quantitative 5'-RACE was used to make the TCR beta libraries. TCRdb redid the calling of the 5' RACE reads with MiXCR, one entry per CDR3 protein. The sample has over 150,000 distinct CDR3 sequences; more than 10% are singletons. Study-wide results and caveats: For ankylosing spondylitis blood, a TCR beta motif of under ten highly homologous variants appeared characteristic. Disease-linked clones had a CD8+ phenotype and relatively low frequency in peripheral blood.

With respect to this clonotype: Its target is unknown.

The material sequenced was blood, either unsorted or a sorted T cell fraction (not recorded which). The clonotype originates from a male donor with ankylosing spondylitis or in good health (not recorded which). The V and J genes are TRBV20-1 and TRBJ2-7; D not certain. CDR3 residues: CSARESTPEQYF. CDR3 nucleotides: TGCAGTGCTAGAGAGAGCACCCCGGAGCAGTACTTC.